This T cell receptor (beta chain) appears in the sequencing data of a study of identical twins. Losses at the gene ends were 0 bases for V and 6 bases for J; bases not matched to a gene: 10. Germline lookup yields CDR1 DFQATT and CDR2 SNEGSKA (reference sequence). The CDR3 runs to 15 residues. About this clonotype: Antigen unknown.

TCRdb recomputed calls from the 5' RACE reads with MiXCR, one row per CDR3 protein. The data contain roughly 700,000 distinct CDR3 sequences, under 9% of them singletons. Study results and limitations: Fewer insertions marked abundant cord blood beta clonotypes; young adult naive trended weakly, memory not at all.

The same data also went into a second study, on yellow fever vaccine responses in identical twins. According to that study: Reportedly, twins showed a vaccine T cell response that looked partly convergent and partly personalized.

This sequence joins TRBV20-1 and TRBJ1-2, with TRBD1 matching 7 bases. This TCR came from a woman aged 18-35 years in good health. Sequences were obtained from PBMCs. As DNA, the CDR3 is TGCAGTGCTAGAGAGAATCAGGGGGACCATAATGGCTACACCTTC. This encodes CSARENQGDHNGYTF.